Only a few counts were recorded for the clone carrying this T cell receptor (beta chain). Next came a second PCR, run for roughly 6 to 11 cycles, which used a sample-barcoded 5' primer along with a J-beta primer mix. TCRdb used MiXCR to reprocess the 5' RACE reads, holding one entry per CDR3 protein. The sample holds some 730,000 distinct CDR3 sequences, approximately 21% seen once. The entry originates in a study of blood T cells in healthy people across ages. The study recruited healthy Caucasian donors from Russia who were aged about 6 to 90. Researchers report isolating at least 7 million PBMCs per sample. The CDR3 runs to 13 residues. Germline trimming cut 3 bases from V and 4 bases from J; bases unmatched to any gene: 3. Looked up from germline, CDR1 is DFQATT and CDR2 is SNEGSKA (reference sequence).

The chain couples TRBV20-1 to TRBJ2-7, with 10 bases lining up with TRBD1. The sample comprised blood. This TCR derives from a man between 65 and 85 years old in good health. The CDR3 DNA is TGCAGTGCTAGGACAGGGGGCTTTTACGAGCAGTACTTC. Translating it yields CSARTGGFYEQYF.